This TCR beta chain derives from a study of blood T cell repertoires in COVID-19. The germline V gene has CDR1 SGHKS and CDR2 YYEKEE (reference sequence). The CDR3 totals 13 residues. V lost 3 bases to trimming and J lost 5 bases, with 12 bases between them. The protocol was immunoSEQ multiplex PCR, while the TCRdb copy is restricted to in-frame clones and leaves out a portion. The sample holds under 550,000 clones, about 90% seen once. The chain joins TRBV5-5 to TRBJ2-7; D remains unclear. The sequenced sample consisted of peripheral blood. This clonotype originated in a young man with COVID-19, enrolled during active disease. Here the CDR3 DNA reads TGTGCCAGCAGCTCGGTAAATGTTGACGAGCAGTACTTC. It specifies CASSSVNVDEQYF. Full variable domain (outside the CDR3, taken from reference TRBV5-5 and TRBJ2-7): DAGVTQSPTHLIKTRGQQVTLRCSPISGHKSVSWYQQVLGQGPQFIFQYYEKEERGRGNFPDRFSARQFPNYSSELNVNALLLGDSALYLCASSSVNVDEQYFGPGTRLTVT.